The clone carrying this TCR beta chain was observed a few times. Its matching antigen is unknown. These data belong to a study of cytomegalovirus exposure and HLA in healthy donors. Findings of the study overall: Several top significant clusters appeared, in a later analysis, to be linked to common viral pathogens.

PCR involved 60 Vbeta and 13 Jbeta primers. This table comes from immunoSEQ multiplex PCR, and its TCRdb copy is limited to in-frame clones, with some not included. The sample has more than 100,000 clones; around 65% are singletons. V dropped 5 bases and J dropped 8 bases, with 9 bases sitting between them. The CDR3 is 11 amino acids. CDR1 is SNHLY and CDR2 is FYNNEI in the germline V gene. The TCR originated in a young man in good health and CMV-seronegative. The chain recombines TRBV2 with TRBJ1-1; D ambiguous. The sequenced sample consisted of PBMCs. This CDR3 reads CASSTLTEAFF. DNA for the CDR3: TGTGCCAGCAGTACCCTGACAGAAGCTTTCTTT.